The 9 T cell receptor beta chains listed next were all sequenced from one sample in a study of cytomegalovirus exposure and HLA in healthy donors. A multiplex PCR was run with 60 Vbeta primers and 13 Jbeta primers. Only in-frame clones appear in the TCRdb table, and some are missing; sequencing was by immunoSEQ multiplex PCR. The sample carries approximately 120,000 clones, under 80% recorded once. The sample taken for sequencing was PBMCs. The receptor set was obtained from a woman aged 60-75 years in good health and CMV-seropositive.

The chain employs TRBV5-4 and TRBJ1-6; 7 bases line up with TRBD1. V shed 3 bases, J shed 5 bases, and the junction held 11 bases outside the gene matches. The CDR3 has 17 residues. Germline-derived CDR1 and CDR2 are SGHNT and YYREEE (reference sequence). CDR3 in amino acids: CASSSVRDRANNSPLHF. In DNA form, the CDR3 reads TGTGCCAGCAGCTCAGTGCGAGACAGGGCTAATAATTCACCCCTCCACTTT.

The chain carries TRBV15 and TRBJ2-1, with D perhaps TRBD1 (5 bases). There are 15 residues in the CDR3. The germline gives CDR1 LNHNV, CDR2 YYDKDF (reference sequence). V was trimmed by 1 base and J by 6 bases, leaving 13 bases between them. CDR3 residues: CATSRAPAGRNEQFF. In DNA, the CDR3 is TGTGCCACCAGCAGAGCCCCTGCAGGGCGCAATGAGCAGTTCTTC.

The chain employs TRBV7-9 and TRBJ1-2; tentatively, D is TRBD1 (6 bases). V dropped 6 bases and J dropped 0 bases, with 14 bases sitting between them. The CDR3 length is 15 residues. CDR1 and CDR2 (germline): SEHNR, FQNEAQ (reference sequence). In DNA form, the CDR3 reads TGTGCCAGCAGTTCCACAGGGATGTCTAACTATGGCTACACCTTC. Encoded protein: CASSSTGMSNYGYTF.

This chain uses TRBV2 with TRBJ1-2, with TRBD1 matching 7 bases. CDR1 and CDR2 (germline): SNHLY, FYNNEI. This CDR3 has 15 amino acids. V shed 6 bases and J 8 bases; nucleotides not matched to a gene: 15. The CDR3 DNA follows: TGTGCCAGCAGCGGGAAGACAGGGAAAGTTCGCGGCTACACCTTC. Translated, it gives CASSGKTGKVRGYTF. Looking up the rest from reference TRBV2 and TRBJ1-2 gives the full variable domain: EPEVTQTPSHQVTQMGQEVILRCVPISNHLYFYWYRQILGQKVEFLVSFYNNEISEKSEIFDDQFSVERPDGSNFTLKIRSTKLEDSAMYFCASSGKTGKVRGYTFGSGTRLTVV.

The chain is built from TRBV19 and TRBJ2-3; D unclear. The CDR3 length is 14 residues. Germline CDR1 is LNHDA and CDR2 is SQIVND (reference sequence). V lost 7 bases to trimming and J lost 2 bases, with 13 bases between them. This CDR3 reads CASTSSGYTDTQYF. The CDR3 DNA follows: TGTGCCAGTACATCCTCCGGGTACACAGATACGCAGTATTTT.

The chain uses TRBV6-5 and TRBJ2-4; a possible D gene is TRBD1 (5 bases). Trimming cost V 6 bases and J 4 bases, with 13 bases left between them. The CDR3 consists of 14 residues. Looked up from germline, CDR1 is MNHEY and CDR2 is SVGAGI. CDR3 residues: CASSLGQGKNIQYF. The DNA of the CDR3 is TGTGCCAGCAGCCTAGGGCAGGGAAAAAACATTCAGTACTTC.

This sequence joins TRBV7-8 and TRBJ1-1; no definite D call. CDR3 length equals 13 residues. CDR1 is SGHVS, CDR2 FQNEAQ, per germline. The V end lost 5 bases, the J end lost 3 bases, and 10 bases lay between the germline ends. The CDR3, as DNA: TGTGCCAGCAGCCTTACGAGGGACACTGAAGCTTTCTTT. Translation gives CASSLTRDTEAFF.

The chain combines TRBV20-1 with TRBJ2-1; D ambiguous. The CDR3 runs to 11 residues. Deletions cut 7 bases from V and 6 bases from J, with 10 bases between. In germline, CDR1 is DFQATT, CDR2 SNEGSKA (reference sequence). CDR3 bases: TGCAGTGGGAGTCGAGGCAATGAGCAGTTCTTC. It is translated as CSGSRGNEQFF.

The gene calls are TRBV7-6 and TRBJ2-5; possible D gene TRBD1, 6 bases. In germline, CDR1 is SGHVS, CDR2 FNYEAQ. This CDR3 comprises 14 residues. Trimming removed 3 bases from V and 5 bases from J, with 13 bases in between. CDR3 coding DNA: TGTGCCAGCAGCTTCGCAGGGGCTAGGGAGACCCAGTACTTC. Amino acids: CASSFAGARETQYF.